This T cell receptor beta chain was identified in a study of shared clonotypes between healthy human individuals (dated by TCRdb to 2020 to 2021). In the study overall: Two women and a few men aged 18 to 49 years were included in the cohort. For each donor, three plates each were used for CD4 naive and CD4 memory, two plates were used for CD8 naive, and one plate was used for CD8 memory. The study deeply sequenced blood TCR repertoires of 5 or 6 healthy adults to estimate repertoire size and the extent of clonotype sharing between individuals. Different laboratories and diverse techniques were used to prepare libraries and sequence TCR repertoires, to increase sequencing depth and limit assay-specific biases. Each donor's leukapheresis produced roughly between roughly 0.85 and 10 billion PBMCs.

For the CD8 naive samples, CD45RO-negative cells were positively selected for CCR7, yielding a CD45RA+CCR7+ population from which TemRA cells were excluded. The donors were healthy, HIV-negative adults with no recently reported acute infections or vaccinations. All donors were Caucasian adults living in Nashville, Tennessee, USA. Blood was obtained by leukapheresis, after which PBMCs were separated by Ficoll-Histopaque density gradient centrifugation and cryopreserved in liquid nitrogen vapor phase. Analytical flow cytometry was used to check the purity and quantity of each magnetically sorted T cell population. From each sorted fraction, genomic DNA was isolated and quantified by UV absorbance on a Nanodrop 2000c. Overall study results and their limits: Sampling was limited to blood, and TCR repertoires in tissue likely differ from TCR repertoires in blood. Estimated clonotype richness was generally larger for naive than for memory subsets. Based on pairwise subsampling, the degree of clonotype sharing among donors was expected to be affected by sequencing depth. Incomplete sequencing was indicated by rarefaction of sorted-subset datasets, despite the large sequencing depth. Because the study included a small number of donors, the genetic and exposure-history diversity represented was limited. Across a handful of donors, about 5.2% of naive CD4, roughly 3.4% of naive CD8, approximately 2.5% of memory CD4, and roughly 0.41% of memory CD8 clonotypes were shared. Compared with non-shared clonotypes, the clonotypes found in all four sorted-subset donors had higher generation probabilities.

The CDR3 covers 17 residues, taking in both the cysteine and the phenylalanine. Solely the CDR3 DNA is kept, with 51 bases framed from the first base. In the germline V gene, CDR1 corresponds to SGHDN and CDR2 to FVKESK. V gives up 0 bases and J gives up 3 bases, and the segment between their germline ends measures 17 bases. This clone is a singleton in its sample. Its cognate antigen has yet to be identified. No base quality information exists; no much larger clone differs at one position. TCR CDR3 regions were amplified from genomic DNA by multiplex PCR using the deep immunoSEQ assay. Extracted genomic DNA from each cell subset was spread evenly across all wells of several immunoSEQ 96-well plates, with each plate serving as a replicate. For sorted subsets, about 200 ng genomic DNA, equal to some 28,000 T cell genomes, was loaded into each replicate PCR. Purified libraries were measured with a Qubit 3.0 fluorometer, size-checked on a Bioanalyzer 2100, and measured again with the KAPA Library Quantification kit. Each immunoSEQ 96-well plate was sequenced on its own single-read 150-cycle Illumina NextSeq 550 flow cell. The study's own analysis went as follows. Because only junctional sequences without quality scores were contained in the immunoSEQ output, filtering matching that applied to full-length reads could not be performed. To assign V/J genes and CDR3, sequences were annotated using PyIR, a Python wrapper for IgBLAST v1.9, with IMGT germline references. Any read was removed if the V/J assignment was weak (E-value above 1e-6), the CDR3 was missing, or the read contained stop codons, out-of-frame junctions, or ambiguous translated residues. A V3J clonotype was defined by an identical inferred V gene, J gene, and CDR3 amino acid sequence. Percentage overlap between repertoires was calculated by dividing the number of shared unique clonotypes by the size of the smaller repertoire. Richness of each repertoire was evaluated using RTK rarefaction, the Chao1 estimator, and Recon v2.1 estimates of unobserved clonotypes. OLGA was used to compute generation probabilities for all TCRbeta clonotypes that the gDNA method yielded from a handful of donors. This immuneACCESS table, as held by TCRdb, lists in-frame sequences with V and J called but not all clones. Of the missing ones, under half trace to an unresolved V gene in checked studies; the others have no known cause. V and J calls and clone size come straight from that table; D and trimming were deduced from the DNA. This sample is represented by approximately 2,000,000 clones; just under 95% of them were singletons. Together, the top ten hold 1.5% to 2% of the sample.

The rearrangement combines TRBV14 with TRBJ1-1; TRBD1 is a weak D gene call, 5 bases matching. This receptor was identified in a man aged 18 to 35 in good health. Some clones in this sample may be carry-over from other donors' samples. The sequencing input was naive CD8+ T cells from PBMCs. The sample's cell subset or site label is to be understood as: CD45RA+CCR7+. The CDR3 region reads CASSQDPRVRRDTEAFF. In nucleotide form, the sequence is TGTGCCAGCAGCCAAGACCCCAGGGTAAGGAGGGACACTGAAGCTTTCTTT.